The 8 T cell receptor beta chains given below trace back to one sample, sequenced in a study of regulatory T cells in long-lasting Graves disease. Building the TCR beta libraries relied on iRepertoire HTBI primers, and CDR3 regions underwent Arm-PCR. TCRdb redid the calling of the multiplex PCR reads with MiXCR, one entry per CDR3 protein. This table holds approximately 350,000 distinct CDR3 sequences, 15% to 20% found once. Time point of the sample: newly diagnosed GD, antithyroid drugs for less than 3 months. Scientists built the TCR library using RNA that was extracted from PBMCs. This sample also appeared in a second study, on T cells in Graves' hyperthyroidism and ophthalmopathy.

The sample was peripheral blood mononuclear cells (PBMCs), taken at new diagnosis, from a patient treated with antithyroid drugs. These receptors were obtained from a woman aged 18 to 35 with Graves disease.

This clonotype was seen many times. The chain employs TRBV12-3 or TRBV12-4 and TRBJ2-3; 13 bases map to TRBD2. Trimming cost V 2 bases and J 0 bases; bases outside gene matches: 5. This CDR3 spans 18 amino acids. The CDR3 DNA reads as TGTGCCAGCAGTTTAAGACTAGCGGGGGGAATAAGCACAGATACGCAGTATTTT. Encoded protein: CASSLRLAGGISTDTQYF.

This clonotype was counted many times. The chain employs TRBV2 and TRBJ2-3; D tentatively fits TRBD1 or TRBD2 (5 bases each). CDR1 and CDR2 (germline): SNHLY, FYNNEI. This CDR3 has 15 residues. V shed 6 bases and J shed 3 bases, with 16 bases lying between them. CDR3 sequence reads: CASRSGTSPTDTQYF. The CDR3 DNA sequence: TGTGCCAGCAGATCCGGGACGTCCCCGACAGATACGCAGTATTTT.

There are many counts of this clonotype. This chain connects TRBV27 to TRBJ1-4; D uncertain. V was clipped by 1 base and J by 2 bases, with 8 bases between them. The CDR3 extends over 15 amino acids. Germline V gene sequence: CDR1 MNHEY, CDR2 SMNVEV (reference sequence). The CDR3 DNA sequence: TGTGCCAGCAGTTTATTCGGGGTGACTAATGAAAAACTGTTTTTT. Translation: CASSLFGVTNEKLFF. Using reference TRBV27 and TRBJ1-4 for the parts outside the CDR3, the full variable domain is EAQVTQNPRYLITVTGKKLTVTCSQNMNHEYMSWYRQDPGLGLRQIYYSMNVEVTDKGDVPEGYKVSRKEKRNFPLILESPSPNQTSLYFCASSLFGVTNEKLFFGSGTQLSVL.

This clonotype occurred many times. DNA of the CDR3: TGTGCCAGCAGCGGGACTAGCGGGAGGGCCAGCGGGGCTTACAATGAGCAGTTCTTC. It is translated as CASSGTSGRASGAYNEQFF. The V call is TRBV11-2, the J call TRBJ2-1; 16 bases are shared with TRBD2. The germline V gene has CDR1 SGHAT and CDR2 FQNNGV. CDR3 length: 19 amino acids. The V segment lost 5 bases and the J segment 4 bases; nucleotides outside the gene matches: 11.

V is TRBV29-1 and J is TRBJ1-1; a possible D gene is TRBD1 (6 bases). Germline V gives CDR1 SQVTM, CDR2 ANQGSEA. This CDR3 comprises 14 residues. Trimming pared 5 bases from V and 6 bases from J, leaving 19 bases between. The CDR3 sequence: CSVPPRGASAEAFF. In DNA, the CDR3 is TGCAGCGTTCCCCCGCGGGGGGCTTCGGCTGAAGCTTTCTTT. The full variable domain, rest sourced from reference TRBV29-1 and TRBJ1-1, is SAVISQKPSRDICQRGTSLTIQCQVDSQVTMMFWYRQQPGQSLTLIATANQGSEATYESGFVIDKFPISRPNLTFSTLTVSNMSPEDSSIYLCSVPPRGASAEAFFGQGTRLTVV.

This clonotype was seen many times. The V call is TRBV11-3, the J call TRBJ2-7, with D perhaps matching TRBD1 or TRBD2 (5 bases each). CDR3 length: 15 residues. Germline assignment: CDR1 SGHNT and CDR2 YENEEA. The V and J ends lost 9 bases and 0 bases respectively, with 18 bases between them. The CDR3 DNA reads as TGTGCCAGGACGGACCGGGAACAGGACTCCTACGAGCAGTACTTC. This translates into CARTDREQDSYEQYF.

To note about this clonotype: The final CDR3 position lacks the conserved phenylalanine or tryptophan, pointing to a likely read error. The rearrangement joins TRBV4-1 to TRBJ2-1, with D tentatively TRBD1 or TRBD2 (6 bases each). The CDR3 spans 15 residues. V was cut by 8 bases and J by 0 bases, with 14 bases left in between. From germline, CDR1 is MGHRA and CDR2 YSYEKL. The CDR3 reads CASEGGHSSYNEQFS. Written as DNA, the CDR3 is TGCGCCAGCGAGGGGGGTCATAGCTCCTACAATGAGCAGTTCTCC.

This clonotype was picked up many times. The J gene is TRBJ2-3, the V gene TRBV20-1, with 11 bases matching TRBD2. The CDR3 loop spans 14 amino acids. Germline CDR1 DFQATT, CDR2 SNEGSKA (reference sequence). V shed 4 bases and J 5 bases; nucleotides not matched to a gene: 5. The chain's CDR3 is CSATLAGAKDTQYF. CDR3 bases: TGCAGTGCTACACTAGCGGGAGCTAAAGATACGCAGTATTTT.